Each of the 6 T cell receptor beta chains below was sequenced from the same sample in a study of T-cell memory formation after mild COVID-19. TCRdb recomputed calls from the 5' RACE reads with MiXCR, one row per CDR3 protein. This table has about 440,000 distinct CDR3 sequences, roughly 20% appearing once. Sequencing was performed on PBMCs or a T cell subset sorted from them (not recorded which). These receptors all come from an adult woman who had mild COVID-19 (a few samples of this study predate the infection). Cell type and time point are not known.

The rearrangement joins TRBV5-1 to TRBJ2-3; unclear D gene. From germline, CDR1 is SGHRS and CDR2 YFSETQ. V was shortened by 4 bases and J by 4 bases, with 10 bases between the two germline ends. The CDR3 is 13 residues long. The DNA for the CDR3 is TGCGCCAGCAGCCCGGAACGCGCAGATACGCAGTATTTT. Translating gives CASSPERADTQYF.

This rearrangement joins TRBV24-1 to TRBJ1-2; unclear D gene. There are 15 residues in the CDR3. Germline values: CDR1 KGHDR, CDR2 SFDVKD. V dropped 4 bases and J dropped 2 bases, with 13 bases sitting between them. CDR3 bases: TGTGCCACCAGTGACCCCGCGGCGGCGAACTATGGCTACACCTTC. Protein product: CATSDPAAANYGYTF.

The sample holds many counts of this clonotype. The junction does not match germline at one end; this may be a read error. The rearrangement joins TRBV4-3 to TRBJ1-1, with a tentative D call TRBD1 (5 bases). The germline V gene encodes CDR1 LGHNA and CDR2 YSLEER. This CDR3 has 13 amino acids. The CDR3 protein is CASSQDRNTEAFF. In DNA, the CDR3 is TGTGCCAGCAGCCAAGACAGGAACACTGAAGCTTTCTTT.

The chain carries TRBV9 and TRBJ2-1; possibly TRBD2 for D (5 bases). Germline CDR1 reads SGDLS; CDR2 reads YYNGEE. The CDR3 consists of 16 residues. V shed 0 bases and J shed 6 bases, with 16 bases lying between them. The CDR3 region has the DNA TGTGCCAGCAGCGTAGGACTCCGCCCGGGGATCAATGAGCAGTTCTTC. Protein sequence: CASSVGLRPGINEQFF.

The table lists this clonotype with a few counts. The rearrangement uses TRBV12-3 or TRBV12-4 and TRBJ1-2; 10 bases line up with TRBD1. The CDR3 length is 15 residues. Unmatched junction bases numbered 15, after V lost 11 bases and J lost 6 bases. CDR3 protein: CAGFRPGQGMDGYTF. DNA of the CDR3: TGTGCCGGCTTCCGACCGGGACAGGGGATGGATGGCTACACCTTC.

This clonotype was counted only a few times. The chain carries TRBV7-3 and TRBJ2-2; 7 bases fit TRBD1. CDR3 size: 14 residues. CDR1 SGHTA and CDR2 FQGTGA come from the germline V gene. V shed 8 bases and J 4 bases; nucleotides not matched to a gene: 7. In nucleotides, the CDR3 is TGTGCCAGCGGCAGGACAGGATCCACCGGGGAGCTGTTTTTT. Encoded protein: CASGRTGSTGELFF.